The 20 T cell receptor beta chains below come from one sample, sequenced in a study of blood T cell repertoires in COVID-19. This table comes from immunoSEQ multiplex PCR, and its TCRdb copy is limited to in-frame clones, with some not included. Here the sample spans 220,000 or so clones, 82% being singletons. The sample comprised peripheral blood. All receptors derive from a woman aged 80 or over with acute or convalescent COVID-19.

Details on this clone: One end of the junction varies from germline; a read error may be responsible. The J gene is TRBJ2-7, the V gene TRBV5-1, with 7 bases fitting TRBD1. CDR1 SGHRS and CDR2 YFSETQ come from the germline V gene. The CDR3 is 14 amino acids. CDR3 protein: CASSPGTASHEQYF. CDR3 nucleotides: TGCGCCAGCAGCCCCGGGACAGCCTCCCACGAGCAGTACTTC. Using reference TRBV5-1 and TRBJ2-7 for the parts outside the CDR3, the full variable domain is KAGVTQTPRYLIKTRGQQVTLSCSPISGHRSVSWYQQTPGQGLQFLFEYFSETQRNKGNFPGRFSGRQFSNSRSEMNVSTLELGDSALYLCASSPGTASHEQYFGPGTRLTVT.

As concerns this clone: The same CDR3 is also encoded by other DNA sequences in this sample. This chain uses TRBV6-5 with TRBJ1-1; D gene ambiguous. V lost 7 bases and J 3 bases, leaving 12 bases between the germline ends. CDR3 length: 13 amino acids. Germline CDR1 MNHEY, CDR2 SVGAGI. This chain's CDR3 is CASTKRGDTEAFF. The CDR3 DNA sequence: TGTGCCAGCACCAAGAGAGGAGACACTGAAGCTTTCTTT.

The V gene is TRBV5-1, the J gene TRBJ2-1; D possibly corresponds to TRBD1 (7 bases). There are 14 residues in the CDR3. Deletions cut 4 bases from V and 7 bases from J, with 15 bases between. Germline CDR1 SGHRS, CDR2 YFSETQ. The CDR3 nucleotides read TGCGCCAGCAGCCGCGGGACAGTGCTTAATGAGCAGTTCTTC. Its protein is CASSRGTVLNEQFF. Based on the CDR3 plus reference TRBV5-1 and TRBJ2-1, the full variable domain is KAGVTQTPRYLIKTRGQQVTLSCSPISGHRSVSWYQQTPGQGLQFLFEYFSETQRNKGNFPGRFSGRQFSNSRSEMNVSTLELGDSALYLCASSRGTVLNEQFFGPGTRLTVL.

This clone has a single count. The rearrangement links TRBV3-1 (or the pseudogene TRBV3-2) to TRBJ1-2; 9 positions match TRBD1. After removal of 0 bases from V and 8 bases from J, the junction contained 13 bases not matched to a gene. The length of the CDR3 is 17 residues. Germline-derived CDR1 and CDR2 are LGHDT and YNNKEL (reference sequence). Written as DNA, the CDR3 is TGTGCCAGCAGCCAAGATCGGAGGAAAAGGGACAGGGTGGGCTACACCTTC. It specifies CASSQDRRKRDRVGYTF.

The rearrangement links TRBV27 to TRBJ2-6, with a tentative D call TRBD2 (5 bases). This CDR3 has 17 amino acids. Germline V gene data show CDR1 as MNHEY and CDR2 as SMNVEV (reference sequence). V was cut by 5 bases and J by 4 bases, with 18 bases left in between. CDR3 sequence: CASSLRTGFLGANVLTF. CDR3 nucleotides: TGTGCCAGCAGTCTCCGAACGGGGTTTCTGGGGGCCAACGTCCTGACTTTC.

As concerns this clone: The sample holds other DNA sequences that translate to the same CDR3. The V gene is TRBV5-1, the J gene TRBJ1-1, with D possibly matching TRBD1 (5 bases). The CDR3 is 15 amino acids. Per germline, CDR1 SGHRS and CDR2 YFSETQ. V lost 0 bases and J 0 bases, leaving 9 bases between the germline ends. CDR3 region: CASSLAGELNTEAFF. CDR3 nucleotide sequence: TGCGCCAGCAGCTTGGCGGGGGAACTGAACACTGAAGCTTTCTTT.

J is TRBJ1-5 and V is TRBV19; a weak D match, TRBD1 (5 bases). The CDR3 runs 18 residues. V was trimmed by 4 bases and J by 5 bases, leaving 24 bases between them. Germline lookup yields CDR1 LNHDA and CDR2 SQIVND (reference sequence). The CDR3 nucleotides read TGTGCCAGTAGTACGTGGAGGGGAACCGGCACCGCCTATCAGCCCCAGCATTTT. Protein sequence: CASSTWRGTGTAYQPQHF.

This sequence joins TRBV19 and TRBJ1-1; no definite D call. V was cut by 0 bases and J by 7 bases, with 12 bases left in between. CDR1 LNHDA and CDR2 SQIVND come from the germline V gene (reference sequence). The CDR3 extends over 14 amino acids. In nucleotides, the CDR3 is TGTGCCAGTAGTATAGAGGTTTTCGCGGTTGAAGCTTTCTTT. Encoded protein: CASSIEVFAVEAFF.

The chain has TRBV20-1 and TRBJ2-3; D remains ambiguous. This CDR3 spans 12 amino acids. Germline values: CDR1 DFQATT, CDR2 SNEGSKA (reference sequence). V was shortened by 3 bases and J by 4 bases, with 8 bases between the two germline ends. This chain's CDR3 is CSASSGSDTQYF. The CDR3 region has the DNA TGCAGTGCTAGTTCCGGTTCAGATACGCAGTATTTT.

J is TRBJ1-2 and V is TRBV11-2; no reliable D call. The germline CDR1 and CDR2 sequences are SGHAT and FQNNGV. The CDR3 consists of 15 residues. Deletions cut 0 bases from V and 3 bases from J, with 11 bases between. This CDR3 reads CASSLDVAGYYGYTF. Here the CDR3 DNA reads TGTGCCAGCAGCTTAGATGTGGCAGGCTACTATGGCTACACCTTC.

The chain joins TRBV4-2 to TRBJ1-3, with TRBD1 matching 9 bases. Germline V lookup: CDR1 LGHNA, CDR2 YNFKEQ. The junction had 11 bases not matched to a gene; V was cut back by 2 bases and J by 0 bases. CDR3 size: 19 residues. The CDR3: CASSQQGTGPTYSGNTIYF. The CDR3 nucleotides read TGTGCCAGCAGCCAACAGGGGACAGGGCCCACTTACTCTGGAAACACCATATATTTT.

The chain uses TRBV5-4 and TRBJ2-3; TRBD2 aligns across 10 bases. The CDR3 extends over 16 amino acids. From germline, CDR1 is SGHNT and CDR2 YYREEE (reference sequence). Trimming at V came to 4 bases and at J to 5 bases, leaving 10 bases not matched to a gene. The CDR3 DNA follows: TGTGCCAGCAGCGAAGGAGCGGGGGGGCCGGGAGATACGCAGTATTTT. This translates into CASSEGAGGPGDTQYF.

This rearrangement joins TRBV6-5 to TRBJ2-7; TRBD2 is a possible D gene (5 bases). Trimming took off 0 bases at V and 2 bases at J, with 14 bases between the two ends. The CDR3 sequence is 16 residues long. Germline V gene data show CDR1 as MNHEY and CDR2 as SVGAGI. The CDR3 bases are TGTGCCAGCAGTTACTCAGGCGGACTCCATCCCTACGAGCAGTACTTC. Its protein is CASSYSGGLHPYEQYF.

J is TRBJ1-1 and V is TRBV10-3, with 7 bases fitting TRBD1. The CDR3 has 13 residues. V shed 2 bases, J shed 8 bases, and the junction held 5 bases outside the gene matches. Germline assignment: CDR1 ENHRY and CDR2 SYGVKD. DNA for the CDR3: TGTGCCATCAGTGAGGGGGACAGAATGGAAGCTTTCTTT. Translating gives CAISEGDRMEAFF.

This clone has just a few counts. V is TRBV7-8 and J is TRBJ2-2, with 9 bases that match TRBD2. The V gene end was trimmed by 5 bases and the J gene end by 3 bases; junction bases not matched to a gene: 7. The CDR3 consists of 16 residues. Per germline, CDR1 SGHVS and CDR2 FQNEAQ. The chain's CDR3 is CASSHSLAGYTGELFF. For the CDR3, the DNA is TGTGCCAGCAGCCACTCACTAGCGGGCTACACCGGGGAGCTGTTTTTT.

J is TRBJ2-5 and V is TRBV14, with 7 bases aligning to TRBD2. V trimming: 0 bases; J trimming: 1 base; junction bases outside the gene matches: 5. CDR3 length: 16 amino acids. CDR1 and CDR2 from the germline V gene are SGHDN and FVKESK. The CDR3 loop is CASSQDLPGGQETQYF. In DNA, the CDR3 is TGTGCCAGCAGCCAAGATTTGCCGGGGGGCCAAGAGACCCAGTACTTC.

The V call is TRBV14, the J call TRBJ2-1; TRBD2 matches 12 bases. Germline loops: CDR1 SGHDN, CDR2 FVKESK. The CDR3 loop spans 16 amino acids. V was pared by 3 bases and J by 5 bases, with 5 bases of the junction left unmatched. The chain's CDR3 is CASSHRTSGEDNEQFF. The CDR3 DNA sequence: TGTGCCAGCAGCCATAGGACTAGCGGGGAAGACAATGAGCAGTTCTTC. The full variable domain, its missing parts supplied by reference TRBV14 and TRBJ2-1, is EAGVTQFPSHSVIEKGQTVTLRCDPISGHDNLYWYRRVMGKEIKFLLHFVKESKQDESGMPNNRFLAERTGGTYSTLKVQPAELEDSGVYFCASSHRTSGEDNEQFFGPGTRLTVL.

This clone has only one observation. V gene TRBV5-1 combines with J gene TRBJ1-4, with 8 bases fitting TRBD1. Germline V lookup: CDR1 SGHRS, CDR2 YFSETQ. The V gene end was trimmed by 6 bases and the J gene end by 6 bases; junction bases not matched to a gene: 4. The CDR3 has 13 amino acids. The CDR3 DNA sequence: TGCGCCAGCACACAGGACAGGGATGAAAAACTGTTTTTT. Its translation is CASTQDRDEKLFF.

The CDR3 DNA is TGTGCCTGGGCCCGAGGGGGAAGCTCTGAAGCTTTCTTT. It is translated as CAWARGGSSEAFF. The V call is TRBV30, the J call TRBJ1-1, with D perhaps TRBD1 (6 bases). The CDR3 totals 13 residues. Germline CDR1 is GTSNPN and CDR2 is SVGIG (reference sequence). V was pared by 5 bases and J by 6 bases, with 16 bases between.

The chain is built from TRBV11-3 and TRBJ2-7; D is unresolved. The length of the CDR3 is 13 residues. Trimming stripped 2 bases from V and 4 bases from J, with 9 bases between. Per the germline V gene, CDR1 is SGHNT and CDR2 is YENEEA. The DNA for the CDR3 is TGTGCCAGCAGCTTATTCTCGGAGTACGAGCAGTACTTC. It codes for CASSLFSEYEQYF.